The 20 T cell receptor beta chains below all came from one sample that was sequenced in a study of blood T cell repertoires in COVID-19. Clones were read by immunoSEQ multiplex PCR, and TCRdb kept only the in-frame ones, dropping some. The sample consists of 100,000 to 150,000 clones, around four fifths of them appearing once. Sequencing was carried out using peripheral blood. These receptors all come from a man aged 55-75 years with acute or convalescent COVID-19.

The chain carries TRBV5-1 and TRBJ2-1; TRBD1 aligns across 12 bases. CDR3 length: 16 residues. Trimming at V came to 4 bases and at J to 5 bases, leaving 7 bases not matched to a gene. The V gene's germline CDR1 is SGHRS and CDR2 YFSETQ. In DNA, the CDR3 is TGCGCCAGCAGCGTGGGGACAGGGGGCGGTAACAATGAGCAGTTCTTC. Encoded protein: CASSVGTGGGNNEQFF. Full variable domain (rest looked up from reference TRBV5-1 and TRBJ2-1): KAGVTQTPRYLIKTRGQQVTLSCSPISGHRSVSWYQQTPGQGLQFLFEYFSETQRNKGNFPGRFSGRQFSNSRSEMNVSTLELGDSALYLCASSVGTGGGNNEQFFGPGTRLTVL.

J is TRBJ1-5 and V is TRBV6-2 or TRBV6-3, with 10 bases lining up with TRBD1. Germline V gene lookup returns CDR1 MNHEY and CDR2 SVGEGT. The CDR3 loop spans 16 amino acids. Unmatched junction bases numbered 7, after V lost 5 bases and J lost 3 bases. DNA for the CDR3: TGTGCCAGCAGTATCGGGACAGGGGCATTCAATCAGCCCCAGCATTTT. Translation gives CASSIGTGAFNQPQHF.

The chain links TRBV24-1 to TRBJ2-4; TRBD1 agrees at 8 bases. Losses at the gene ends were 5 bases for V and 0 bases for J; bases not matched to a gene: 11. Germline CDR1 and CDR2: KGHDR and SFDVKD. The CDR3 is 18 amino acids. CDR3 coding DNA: TGTGCCACCAGTGGGGGGGCCGGGACAGGAGAAGCCAAAAACATTCAGTACTTC. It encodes CATSGGAGTGEAKNIQYF.

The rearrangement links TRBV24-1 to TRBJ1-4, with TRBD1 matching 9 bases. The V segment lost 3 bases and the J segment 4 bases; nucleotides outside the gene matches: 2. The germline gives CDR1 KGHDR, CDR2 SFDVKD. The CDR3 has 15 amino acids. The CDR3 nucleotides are TGTGCCACCAGTGATACAGGGGGCGGTAATGAAAAACTGTTTTTT. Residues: CATSDTGGGNEKLFF.

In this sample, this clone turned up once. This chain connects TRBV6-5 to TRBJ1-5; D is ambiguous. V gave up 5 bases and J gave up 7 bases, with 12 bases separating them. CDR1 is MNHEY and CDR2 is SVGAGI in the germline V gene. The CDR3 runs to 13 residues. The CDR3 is CASSTGLKQPQHF. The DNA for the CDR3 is TGTGCCAGCAGTACCGGACTGAAGCAGCCCCAGCATTTT.

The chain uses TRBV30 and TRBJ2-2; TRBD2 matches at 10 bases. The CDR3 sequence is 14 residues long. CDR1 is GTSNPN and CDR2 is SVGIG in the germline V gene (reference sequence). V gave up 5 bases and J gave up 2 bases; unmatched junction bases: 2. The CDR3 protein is CAWGTSANTGELFF. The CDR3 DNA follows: TGTGCCTGGGGGACTAGCGCTAACACCGGGGAGCTGTTTTTT.

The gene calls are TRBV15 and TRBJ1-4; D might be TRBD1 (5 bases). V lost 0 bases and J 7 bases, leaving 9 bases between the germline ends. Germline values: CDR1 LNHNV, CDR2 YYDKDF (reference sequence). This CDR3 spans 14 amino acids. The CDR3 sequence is CATSREPTAEKLFF. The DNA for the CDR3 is TGTGCCACCAGCAGAGAACCGACAGCTGAAAAACTGTTTTTT.

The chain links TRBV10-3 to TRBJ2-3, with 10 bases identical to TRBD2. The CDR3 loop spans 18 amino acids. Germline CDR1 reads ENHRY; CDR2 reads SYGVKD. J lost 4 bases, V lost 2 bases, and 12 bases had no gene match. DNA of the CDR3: TGTGCCATCAGTGAGCAGCGGGGGGGCCGGTATCGAGCAGATACGCAGTATTTT. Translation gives CAISEQRGGRYRADTQYF.

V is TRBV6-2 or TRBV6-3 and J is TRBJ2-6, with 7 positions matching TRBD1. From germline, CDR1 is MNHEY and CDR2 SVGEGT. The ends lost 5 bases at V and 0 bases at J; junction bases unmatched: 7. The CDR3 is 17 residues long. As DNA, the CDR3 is TGTGCCAGCAGTCCCCGACAGGGTAACTCTGGGGCCAACGTCCTGACTTTC. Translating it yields CASSPRQGNSGANVLTF.

For the CDR3, the DNA is TGTGCCAGCAGTCCCCCTGTTCTAGCGGGAGTCCCGAAGACCCAGTACTTC. Translation gives CASSPPVLAGVPKTQYF. The chain uses TRBV27 and TRBJ2-5; 10 nucleotides agree with TRBD2. The germline V gene has CDR1 MNHEY and CDR2 SMNVEV (reference sequence). The CDR3 covers 17 residues. The ends lost 5 bases at V and 6 bases at J; junction bases unmatched: 15.

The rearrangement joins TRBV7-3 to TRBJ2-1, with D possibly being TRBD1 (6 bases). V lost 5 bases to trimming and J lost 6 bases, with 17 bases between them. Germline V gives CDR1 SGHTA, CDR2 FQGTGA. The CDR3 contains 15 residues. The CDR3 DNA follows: TGTGCCAGCAGCCCTCAAACAGGGTTGCGCAATGAGCAGTTCTTC. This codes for CASSPQTGLRNEQFF.

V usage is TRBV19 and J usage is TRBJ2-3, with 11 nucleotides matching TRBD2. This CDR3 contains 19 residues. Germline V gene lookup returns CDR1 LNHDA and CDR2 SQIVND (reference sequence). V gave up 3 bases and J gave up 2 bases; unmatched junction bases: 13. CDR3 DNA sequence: TGTGCCAGTAGTATCGGTGGGACTAGCGGTCCTTGGCTCACAGATACGCAGTATTTT. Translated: CASSIGGTSGPWLTDTQYF.

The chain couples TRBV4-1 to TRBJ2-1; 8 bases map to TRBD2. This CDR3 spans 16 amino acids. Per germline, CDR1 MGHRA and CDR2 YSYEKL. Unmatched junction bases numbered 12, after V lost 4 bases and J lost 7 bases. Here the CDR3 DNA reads TGCGCCAGCAGCCTGGTACAGGCGTCGGGGGGGAATGAGCAGTTCTTC. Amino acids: CASSLVQASGGNEQFF.

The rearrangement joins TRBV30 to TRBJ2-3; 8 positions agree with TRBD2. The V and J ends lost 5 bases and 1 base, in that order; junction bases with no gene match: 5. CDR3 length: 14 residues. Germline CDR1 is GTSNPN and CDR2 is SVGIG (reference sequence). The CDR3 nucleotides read TGTGCCTGGGGATTAGCGGGACGCACAGATACGCAGTATTTT. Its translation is CAWGLAGRTDTQYF.

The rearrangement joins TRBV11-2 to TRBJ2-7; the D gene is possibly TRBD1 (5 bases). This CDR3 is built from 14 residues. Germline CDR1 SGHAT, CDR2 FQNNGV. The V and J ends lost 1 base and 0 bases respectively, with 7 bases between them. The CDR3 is CASSLGQLSYEQYF. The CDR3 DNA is TGTGCCAGCAGCTTAGGACAGCTCTCCTACGAGCAGTACTTC.

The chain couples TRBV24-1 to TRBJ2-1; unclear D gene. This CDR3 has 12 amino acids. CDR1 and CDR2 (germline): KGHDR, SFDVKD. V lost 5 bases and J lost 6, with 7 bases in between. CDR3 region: CATSAYCNEQFF. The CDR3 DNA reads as TGTGCCACCAGTGCGTACTGCAATGAGCAGTTCTTC.

CDR3 DNA sequence: TGCGCCAGCACAAATAAGGGGCGGGAGTTCCAAGAGACCCAGTACTTC. Translating it yields CASTNKGREFQETQYF. The V call is TRBV5-1, the J call TRBJ2-5; 7 bases are a match to TRBD2. This CDR3 region has 16 residues. Trimming took 6 bases from V and 1 from J; bases not matched to a gene: 12. CDR1 is SGHRS, CDR2 YFSETQ, per germline.

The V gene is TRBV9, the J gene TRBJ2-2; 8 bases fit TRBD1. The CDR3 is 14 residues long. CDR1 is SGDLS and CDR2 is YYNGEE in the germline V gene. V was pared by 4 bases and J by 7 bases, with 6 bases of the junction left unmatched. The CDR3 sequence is CASSQIGTGGELFF. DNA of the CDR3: TGTGCCAGCAGCCAAATAGGGACAGGCGGGGAGCTGTTTTTT.

The CDR3 loop reads CASSRNRQNSPLHF. CDR3 nucleotides: TGTGCCAGCAGTAGAAATCGACAGAATTCACCCCTCCACTTT. The chain employs TRBV6-5 and TRBJ1-6, with D maybe TRBD1 (5 bases). V shed 5 bases and J shed 7 bases, with 12 bases lying between them. The germline CDR1 and CDR2 sequences are MNHEY and SVGAGI. CDR3 length equals 14 residues.

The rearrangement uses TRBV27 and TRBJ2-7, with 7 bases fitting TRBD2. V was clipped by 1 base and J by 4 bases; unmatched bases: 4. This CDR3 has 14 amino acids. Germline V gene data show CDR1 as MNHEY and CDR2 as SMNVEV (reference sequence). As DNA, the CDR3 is TGTGCCAGCAGTTTATACCGGGAGGTATACGAGCAGTACTTC. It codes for CASSLYREVYEQYF.